The 12 T cell receptor beta chains given below trace back to one sample, sequenced in a study of response to subunit inactivated influenza vaccine. TCRdb called the RT-PCR reads again in MiXCR, with one record for every CDR3 protein. The sample includes fewer than 400,000 distinct CDR3 sequences, 21% of them seen just once. The sequences come from PBMCs from blood, collected approximately 20 months after vaccination. The receptor set was obtained from a man between 50 and 69 years old who received an inactivated influenza vaccine.

In this sample, this clonotype turned up many times. The rearrangement links TRBV29-1 to TRBJ1-1, with D unresolved. The CDR3 has 11 amino acids. CDR1 is SQVTM, CDR2 ANQGSEA, per germline. Trimming took 8 bases from V and 5 from J, leaving 12 bases between them. The CDR3 reads CSTRVGTEAFF. In DNA form, the CDR3 reads TGCAGCACGAGGGTAGGAACTGAAGCTTTCTTT.

The CDR3 loop is CASSYGTSGNTIYF. CDR3 in DNA: TGTGCCAGCAGCTACGGGACTTCTGGAAACACCATATATTTT. V and J are TRBV7-8 and TRBJ1-3, with D possibly being TRBD1 (5 bases). V dropped 4 bases and J dropped 1 base, with 8 bases sitting between them. Germline V gene lookup returns CDR1 SGHVS and CDR2 FQNEAQ. This CDR3 region has 14 residues. The variable domain in full, with the rest retrieved from reference TRBV7-8 and TRBJ1-3, is GAGVSQSPRYKVAKRGQDVALRCDPISGHVSLFWYQQALGQGPEFLTYFQNEAQLDKSGLPSDRFFAERPEGSVSTLKIQRTQQEDSAVYLCASSYGTSGNTIYFGEGSWLTVV.

V is TRBV30 and J is TRBJ1-2, with D possibly TRBD1 on 5 matching bases. CDR3 size: 12 residues. Germline loops: CDR1 GTSNPN, CDR2 SVGIG (reference sequence). V was clipped by 3 bases and J by 7 bases, with 12 bases between them. CDR3: CAWSGGRGGYTF. CDR3 coding DNA: TGTGCCTGGAGCGGGGGTCGGGGTGGCTACACCTTC.

A word on this clonotype: A much larger clone lies one base from this, so it may be a read error. A read error is likely, as this CDR3 ends without the conserved phenylalanine or tryptophan. The DNA for the CDR3 is TGCGCCAGCAGCCAAGATATCGGTGCTCCCCTCCACTCT. Translating gives CASSQDIGAPLHS. The chain employs TRBV4-3 and TRBJ1-6, with D uncertain. Germline CDR1 reads LGHNA; CDR2 reads YSLEER. This CDR3 has 13 residues. The V and J ends lost 0 bases and 13 bases respectively, with 10 bases between them.

This rearrangement joins TRBV5-1 to TRBJ1-2; D call uncertain. V dropped 5 bases and J dropped 5 bases, with 25 bases sitting between them. This CDR3 is 17 amino acids long. The germline V gene has CDR1 SGHRS and CDR2 YFSETQ. CDR3 region: CASSPHTAGGGGYGYTF. The CDR3 DNA is TGCGCCAGCAGTCCCCACACGGCAGGCGGCGGTGGATATGGCTACACCTTC.

The chain employs TRBV6-2 or TRBV6-3 and TRBJ2-5, with D perhaps matching TRBD2 (5 bases). Germline CDR1 reads MNHEY; CDR2 reads SVGEGT. The CDR3 runs 13 residues. V shed 7 bases and J shed 3 bases, with 12 bases lying between them. Here the CDR3 reads CASTRTAEETQYF. CDR3 nucleotides: TGTGCCAGCACCCGGACTGCCGAAGAGACCCAGTACTTC.

The gene calls are TRBV12-3 or TRBV12-4 and TRBJ1-2; TRBD1 matches at 7 bases. The CDR3 has 17 residues. J was trimmed by 4 bases and V by 5 bases; bases with no gene match: 16. CDR3 residues: CASSHAQGQRPLYGYTF. CDR3 in DNA: TGTGCCAGCAGTCACGCACAGGGGCAGCGGCCTCTCTATGGCTACACCTTC.

This clonotype was picked up many times. The gene calls are TRBV7-2 and TRBJ1-6, with unresolved D. The germline gives CDR1 SGHTA, CDR2 FQGNSA. The V and J ends lost 2 bases and 10 bases respectively, with 15 bases between them. This CDR3 has 15 residues. The CDR3 bases are TGTGCCAGCAGCTTAATGCAGACTGGGTACTCACCCCTCCACTTT. It codes for CASSLMQTGYSPLHF.

The J gene is TRBJ2-5, the V gene TRBV20-1; the match to TRBD2 covers 9 bases. V was pared by 5 bases and J by 5 bases, with 9 bases of the junction left unmatched. The germline V gene encodes CDR1 DFQATT and CDR2 SNEGSKA (reference sequence). The CDR3 runs 14 residues. As DNA, the CDR3 is TGCAGTGCTCCCTCCGGAAGCGGGGGGGAGACCCAGTACTTC. It yields the protein CSAPSGSGGETQYF.

J is TRBJ1-5 and V is TRBV6-1, with D hard to call. V was trimmed by 5 bases and J by 7 bases, leaving 21 bases between them. The CDR3 is 16 residues long. CDR1 is MNHNS and CDR2 is SASEGT in the germline V gene. Here the CDR3 DNA reads TGTGCCAGCAGTCCCAGTGAGAGAGCCCCCAGGCAGCCCCAGCATTTT. The encoded protein is CASSPSERAPRQPQHF.

The chain carries TRBV7-6 and TRBJ2-1; 7 bases are shared with TRBD2. Unmatched junction bases numbered 4, after V lost 3 bases and J lost 5 bases. Germline loops: CDR1 SGHVS, CDR2 FNYEAQ. This CDR3 has 14 residues. The CDR3 DNA follows: TGTGCCAGCAGCTTTGAGCGGGGCGACAATGAGCAGTTCTTC. This translates into CASSFERGDNEQFF.

There are many counts of this clonotype. This sequence joins TRBV18 and TRBJ1-5; D is perhaps TRBD1 (5 bases). With 1 base removed from V and 0 bases from J, the gap between germline ends came to 10 bases. Germline V lookup: CDR1 KGHSH, CDR2 LQKENI. The CDR3 is 16 residues long. This CDR3 is CASSPLTVDSNQPQHF. DNA of the CDR3: TGTGCCAGCTCACCACTGACAGTCGATAGCAATCAGCCCCAGCATTTT. The complete variable domain, with remaining parts taken from reference TRBV18 and TRBJ1-5, reads NAGVMQNPRHLVRRRGQEARLRCSPMKGHSHVYWYRQLPEEGLKFMVYLQKENIIDESGMPKERFSAEFPKEGPSILRIQQVVRGDSAAYFCASSPLTVDSNQPQHFGDGTRLSIL.